These 15 T cell receptor beta chains came from one sample sequenced in a study of long-term antiretroviral therapy in people with HIV. With survey level as its setting, the immunoSEQ assay was v3.0. Profiled with immunoSEQ multiplex PCR; TCRdb holds only in-frame clones, not every one. The sample contains approximately 15,000 clones, 88% of which appear only once. Sample: unsorted PBMCs, taken 6.9 years after starting antiretroviral therapy. These receptors were taken from a man between 45 and 60 years old with HIV.

The chain is built from TRBV29-1 and TRBJ2-1; TRBD1 might be the D (5 bases). The CDR3 loop spans 14 amino acids. CDR1 is SQVTM and CDR2 is ANQGSEA in the germline V gene. V gave up 1 base and J gave up 2 bases, with 9 bases separating them. CDR3 coding DNA: TGCAGCGTTGAAGGACAGAGCACCTACAATGAGCAGTTCTTC. This translates into CSVEGQSTYNEQFF.

V gene TRBV6-5 combines with J gene TRBJ2-2; D is ambiguous. This CDR3 has 15 amino acids. V lost 0 bases, J lost 3 bases, and 8 bases lay in between. CDR1 and CDR2 (germline): MNHEY, SVGAGI. The CDR3 is CASSYSGSHTGELFF. The CDR3 DNA sequence: TGTGCCAGCAGTTACTCGGGCAGCCACACCGGGGAGCTGTTTTTT.

The CDR3 DNA reads TGTGCCAGCAGCTTGCCGGGACTAGAGACAGATACGCAGTATTTT. Translation gives CASSLPGLETDTQYF. The chain employs TRBV5-6 and TRBJ2-3, with TRBD2 matching over 8 bases. The CDR3 has 15 residues. The V segment lost 1 base and the J segment 3 bases; nucleotides outside the gene matches: 4. Germline V CDR1 and CDR2: SGHDT, YYEEEE.

The chain combines TRBV29-1 with TRBJ1-1; 9 bases align to TRBD1. The germline gives CDR1 SQVTM, CDR2 ANQGSEA. The CDR3 loop spans 20 amino acids. Trimming cost V 0 bases and J 2 bases; bases outside gene matches: 19. In DNA, the CDR3 is TGCAGCGTTGAAGATTACGCCCGTCGCGGGACAGGGATAATAAACACTGAAGCTTTCTTT. This gives the protein CSVEDYARRGTGIINTEAFF.

The gene calls are TRBV19 and TRBJ2-5; tentatively, D is TRBD1 or TRBD2 (5 bases each). The J call may be in error: the DNA end matches TRBJ2-7 better. This CDR3 spans 15 amino acids. Germline V gene sequence: CDR1 LNHDA, CDR2 SQIVND (reference sequence). CDR3 residues: CASSSHRDDSYEQYF. The CDR3 DNA follows: TGTGCCAGTAGTTCACACCGGGACGACTCCTACGAGCAGTACTTC.

CDR3 bases: TGTGCCAGCAGCTTAGCCGGTAAGGTGCGGAGCACAGATACGCAGTATTTT. Its protein product is CASSLAGKVRSTDTQYF. The rearrangement joins TRBV7-2 to TRBJ2-3; D gene unclear. Trimming pared 0 bases from V and 0 bases from J, leaving 13 bases between. The CDR3 totals 17 residues. Germline V gives CDR1 SGHTA, CDR2 FQGNSA.

The V gene is TRBV11-2, the J gene TRBJ2-1; D uncertain. Between the trimmed V and J ends, which lost 4 bases and 9 bases, there was a span of 10 bases. Germline V gene sequence: CDR1 SGHAT, CDR2 FQNNGV. The length of the CDR3 is 12 residues. In DNA form, the CDR3 reads TGTGCCAGCAGCTCCCAGGTTGTTGAGCAGTTCTTC. It encodes CASSSQVVEQFF.

The chain combines TRBV27 with TRBJ1-2; the match to TRBD1 covers 12 bases. The germline V gene has CDR1 MNHEY and CDR2 SMNVEV (reference sequence). The CDR3 has 16 residues. After removal of 2 bases from V and 6 bases from J, the junction contained 7 bases not matched to a gene. The CDR3 bases are TGTGCCAGCAGTTTACGCCTGGGACAGGGGGCACATGGCTACACCTTC. The encoded protein is CASSLRLGQGAHGYTF.

The table lists this clone with a few counts. The V gene is TRBV5-4, the J gene TRBJ2-5; TRBD1 agrees at 7 bases. The CDR3 length is 12 residues. Looked up from germline, CDR1 is SGHNT and CDR2 is YYREEE (reference sequence). V shed 3 bases, J shed 4 bases, and the junction held 0 bases outside the gene matches. Here the CDR3 DNA reads TGTGCCAGCAGCTGGGACAGAGAGACCCAGTACTTC. Its translation is CASSWDRETQYF.

As regards this clone: The germline gene is not matched at one end of the junction; a read error may be the cause. The DNA for the CDR3 is TGTGCCATCAGTGACGGACAGGGGCCAGATACGCAGTATTTT. The encoded protein is CAISDGQGPDTQYF. The J gene is TRBJ2-3, the V gene TRBV6-5, with 9 nucleotides matching TRBD1. CDR3 length equals 14 residues. The germline gives CDR1 MNHEY, CDR2 SVGAGI.

The table lists this clone with a count of one. The rearrangement joins TRBV28 to TRBJ2-7, with D uncertain. With 4 bases removed from V and 2 bases from J, the gap between germline ends came to 3 bases. Germline values: CDR1 MDHEN, CDR2 SYDVKM. CDR3 length equals 11 residues. DNA for the CDR3: TGTGCCAGCAGTTACACCTACGAGCAGTACTTC. Translated, it gives CASSYTYEQYF.

The CDR3 loop reads CASSVMGGDTEAFF. The CDR3 DNA follows: TGTGCCAGCAGTGTAATGGGGGGAGACACTGAAGCTTTCTTT. This chain uses TRBV6-6 with TRBJ1-1; possible D gene TRBD1, 5 bases. Trimming cost V 5 bases and J 3 bases, with 13 bases left between them. The CDR3 is 14 residues long. Germline CDR1 and CDR2: MNHNY and SVGAGI (reference sequence).

CDR3 sequence (DNA): TGTGCCAGCATTAGAGGGGTCGGGGAGACCCAGTACTTC. Its translation: CASIRGVGETQYF. This chain links TRBV2 with TRBJ2-5, with D possibly being TRBD1 or TRBD2 (5 bases each). Germline values: CDR1 SNHLY, CDR2 FYNNEI. This CDR3 region has 13 residues. Trimming took 7 bases from V and 5 from J, leaving 14 bases between them.

The V gene is TRBV9, the J gene TRBJ1-1, with unresolved D. The V end lost 4 bases, the J end lost 2 bases, and 12 bases lay between the germline ends. This CDR3 region has 14 residues. From germline, CDR1 is SGDLS and CDR2 YYNGEE. The CDR3 spells CASSPGILNTEAFF. CDR3 DNA: TGTGCCAGCAGCCCGGGGATACTAAACACTGAAGCTTTCTTT.

This clone was detected a few times. The J gene is TRBJ2-7, the V gene TRBV7-2; 8 nucleotides align to TRBD1. V shed 7 bases and J 2 bases; nucleotides not matched to a gene: 7. Per the germline V gene, CDR1 is SGHTA and CDR2 is FQGNSA. The CDR3 consists of 14 residues. In DNA form, the CDR3 reads TGTGCCAGCACCTCCGGACAGGGACCCTACGAGCAGTACTTC. This gives the protein CASTSGQGPYEQYF.